Following are 22 T cell receptor beta chains from one sample sequenced in a study of a mutant IDH1 vaccine in newly diagnosed glioma. Profiled with immunoSEQ multiplex PCR; TCRdb holds only in-frame clones, not every one. In the table there are approximately 47,000 clones, 88% of which are singletons. Time point in this sample: week 35, safety follow-up. The investigators gave 300 ug of mutant IDH1 20-mer peptide in each vaccine dose, together with topical imiquimod. The antigens of these receptors remain unknown. The input for sequencing was PBMCs, taken from a glioma patient whose treatment included an IDH1 peptide vaccine. These receptor sequences come from a woman aged 40 to 50 with glioma.

This chain uses TRBV4-1 with TRBJ2-7; 7 bases fit TRBD1. The V gene end was trimmed by 0 bases and the J gene end by 4 bases; junction bases not matched to a gene: 3. Germline V CDR1 and CDR2: MGHRA, YSYEKL. The CDR3 spans 14 residues. The CDR3 DNA follows: TGCGCCAGCAGCCAAGAGCAGGGGGATTACGAGCAGTACTTC. The encoded protein is CASSQEQGDYEQYF.

The chain uses TRBV6-1 and TRBJ2-4; TRBD2 agrees at 10 bases. Germline V gene data show CDR1 as MNHNS and CDR2 as SASEGT. Germline trimming cut 2 bases from V and 7 bases from J; bases unmatched to any gene: 5. CDR3 length: 15 amino acids. The DNA of the CDR3 is TGTGCCAGCAGTGAATCTAGCGGGGGAAATAACATTCAGTACTTC. Translation gives CASSESSGGNNIQYF.

The chain is built from TRBV9 and TRBJ1-1; D gene ambiguous. Trimming stripped 3 bases from V and 5 bases from J, with 14 bases between. CDR3 size: 14 residues. Looked up from germline, CDR1 is SGDLS and CDR2 is YYNGEE. The CDR3 sequence: CASSAQPLGTEAFF. Here the CDR3 DNA reads TGTGCCAGCAGCGCTCAACCCTTGGGGACTGAAGCTTTCTTT.

The chain links TRBV6-6 to TRBJ1-2; 7 bases map to TRBD1. The CDR3 length is 14 residues. Trimming at V came to 10 bases and at J to 5 bases, leaving 13 bases not matched to a gene. In germline, CDR1 is MNHNY, CDR2 SVGAGI (reference sequence). CDR3 sequence: CATHSAGGGYGYTF. In DNA, the CDR3 is TGTGCCACCCACTCCGCAGGGGGAGGTTATGGCTACACCTTC.

The chain employs TRBV29-1 and TRBJ2-3; 11 nucleotides agree with TRBD1. V was pared by 6 bases and J by 2 bases, with 7 bases of the junction left unmatched. Germline lookup yields CDR1 SQVTM and CDR2 ANQGSEA. CDR3 length: 15 amino acids. CDR3 sequence: CSVGQGGTFTDTQYF. The CDR3, as DNA: TGCAGCGTGGGACAGGGGGGAACCTTCACAGATACGCAGTATTTT.

The CDR3 loop reads CASSPPTVNTEAFF. DNA for the CDR3: TGTGCCAGCTCACCACCGACAGTGAACACTGAAGCTTTCTTT. The gene calls are TRBV18 and TRBJ1-1; D possibly corresponds to TRBD1 (5 bases). CDR3 size: 14 residues. Trimming pared 0 bases from V and 0 bases from J, leaving 5 bases between. CDR1 and CDR2 (germline): KGHSH, LQKENI.

The chain carries TRBV6-1 and TRBJ2-3; tentatively, D is TRBD1 or TRBD2 (5 bases each). V was clipped by 7 bases and J by 8 bases, with 10 bases between them. Germline V lookup: CDR1 MNHNS, CDR2 SASEGT. CDR3 length equals 11 residues. The CDR3 region has the DNA TGTGCCAGCACCTCTGGGACTACGCAGTATTTT. This translates into CASTSGTTQYF.

With respect to this clone: The junction departs from the called germline gene at one end, perhaps through a read error. This chain uses TRBV7-7 with TRBJ2-7; D unclear. The CDR3 is 17 amino acids. Germline V gene sequence: CDR1 SSHAT, CDR2 FNYEAQ (reference sequence). CDR3 in amino acids: CASSFIPLGVHTYEQYF. DNA of the CDR3: TGTGCTAGCAGCTTTATTCCACTTGGGGTCCACACCTACGAGCAGTACTTC.

The chain has TRBV6-1 and TRBJ1-2; 10 bases are shared with TRBD1. Trimming removed 6 bases from V and 4 bases from J; junction bases left unmatched: 8. This CDR3 has 15 residues. The V gene's germline CDR1 is MNHNS and CDR2 SASEGT. The CDR3 loop reads CASRTSTGGIYGYTF. CDR3 sequence (DNA): TGTGCCAGCAGGACTTCGACAGGGGGCATCTATGGCTACACCTTC.

This chain joins TRBV7-9 and TRBJ1-2; the D is unclear. CDR3 length: 15 residues. Germline CDR1 SEHNR, CDR2 FQNEAQ (reference sequence). Between the trimmed V and J ends, which lost 11 bases and 4 bases, there was a span of 23 bases. The DNA of the CDR3 is TGTGCCGCCCCCGATCCAGTAAAACGCGGCTATGGCTACACCTTC. Translated: CAAPDPVKRGYGYTF. Based on the CDR3 plus reference TRBV7-9 and TRBJ1-2, the full variable domain is DTGVSQNPRHKITKRGQNVTFRCDPISEHNRLYWYRQTLGQGPEFLTYFQNEAQLEKSRLLSDRFSAERPKGSFSTLEIQRTEQGDSAMYLCAAPDPVKRGYGYTFGSGTRLTVV.

The chain recombines TRBV20-1 with TRBJ1-3; D is perhaps TRBD1 (5 bases). The germline V gene encodes CDR1 DFQATT and CDR2 SNEGSKA (reference sequence). The V end was cut by 2 bases, the J end by 9 bases, with 8 bases between. CDR3 size: 11 residues. CDR3 loop: CSARTGSTIYF. CDR3 coding DNA: TGCAGTGCTAGAACAGGCAGCACCATATATTTT.

The CDR3 sequence is CASSRDHWTDTQYF. CDR3 in DNA: TGTGCCAGCAGCCGGGACCACTGGACAGATACGCAGTATTTT. V and J are TRBV2 and TRBJ2-3, with D perhaps matching TRBD1 or TRBD2 (5 bases each). Trimming took off 6 bases at V and 3 bases at J, with 13 bases between the two ends. Germline assignment: CDR1 SNHLY and CDR2 FYNNEI. The CDR3 has 14 residues.

The J gene is TRBJ2-7, the V gene TRBV5-6; TRBD1 matches at 7 bases. The CDR3 is 11 amino acids. The V gene's germline CDR1 is SGHDT and CDR2 YYEEEE. The J segment lost 4 bases and the V segment lost 9 bases, leaving 4 bases of the junction unmatched. CDR3 nucleotide sequence: TGTGCCAAGACAGGGAGTTACGAGCAGTACTTC. This sequence encodes CAKTGSYEQYF.

The chain uses TRBV4-1 and TRBJ2-7; 7 bases align to TRBD1. The CDR3 covers 17 residues. V gave up 6 bases and J gave up 1 base; unmatched junction bases: 15. Germline-derived CDR1 and CDR2 are MGHRA and YSYEKL. The CDR3 reads CASSPRGTGVLSYEQYF. CDR3 DNA: TGCGCCAGCAGTCCAAGAGGAACAGGGGTATTGTCCTACGAGCAGTACTTC.

The V call is TRBV5-1, the J call TRBJ2-3; D unclear. Deletions cut 5 bases from V and 0 bases from J, with 4 bases between. The CDR3 consists of 12 residues. Germline lookup yields CDR1 SGHRS and CDR2 YFSETQ. The CDR3 protein is CASSLSTDTQYF. DNA for the CDR3: TGCGCCAGCAGTTTAAGCACAGATACGCAGTATTTT.

The chain has TRBV4-2 and TRBJ2-1, with 11 bases lining up with TRBD2. Germline V lookup: CDR1 LGHNA, CDR2 YNFKEQ. The CDR3 contains 16 residues. V dropped 3 bases and J dropped 7; count of bases not matched to a gene: 8. The CDR3 DNA reads TGTGCCAGCAGCCAGGACACTAGCGGGAGTAGGAATGAGCAGTTCTTC. This translates into CASSQDTSGSRNEQFF.

The chain has TRBV6-5 and TRBJ2-2; TRBD1 agrees at 8 bases. This CDR3 is 15 amino acids long. Looked up from germline, CDR1 is MNHEY and CDR2 is SVGAGI. The J segment lost 1 base and the V segment lost 6 bases, leaving 4 bases of the junction unmatched. CDR3 in DNA: TGTGCCAGCAGGTCCGGGACAGGGAACACCGGGGAGCTGTTTTTT. Encoded protein: CASRSGTGNTGELFF.

The CDR3 loop is CASSPPGTANTEAFF. The CDR3 DNA sequence: TGTGCCAGCTCACCACCGGGGACGGCGAACACTGAAGCTTTCTTT. The chain joins TRBV18 to TRBJ1-1, with a possible D match to TRBD1 (5 bases). Per germline, CDR1 KGHSH and CDR2 LQKENI. V was trimmed by 0 bases and J by 1 base, leaving 9 bases between them. This CDR3 comprises 15 residues. The full variable domain, with the rest looked up from reference TRBV18 and TRBJ1-1, is NAGVMQNPRHLVRRRGQEARLRCSPMKGHSHVYWYRQLPEEGLKFMVYLQKENIIDESGMPKERFSAEFPKEGPSILRIQQVVRGDSAAYFCASSPPGTANTEAFFGQGTRLTVV.

The chain combines TRBV7-8 with TRBJ2-7; perhaps TRBD2 as D (6 bases). V gave up 5 bases and J gave up 2 bases, with 16 bases separating them. Germline V gene data show CDR1 as SGHVS and CDR2 as FQNEAQ. This CDR3 region has 15 residues. The CDR3 nucleotides read TGTGCCAGCAGCCTGGGGCGGGATCCCACCTACGAGCAGTACTTC. Its protein product is CASSLGRDPTYEQYF.

This clone came up once. The V call is TRBV7-9, the J call TRBJ2-7, with D hard to call. The CDR3 covers 12 residues. CDR1 and CDR2 from the germline V gene are SEHNR and FQNEAQ (reference sequence). Deletions cut 1 base from V and 6 bases from J, with 7 bases between. This chain's CDR3 is CASSLVAVEQYF. The CDR3 nucleotides read TGTGCCAGCAGCTTAGTGGCAGTCGAGCAGTACTTC.

The rearrangement joins TRBV2 to TRBJ2-2; D is unclear. V shed 7 bases and J shed 3 bases, with 6 bases lying between them. This CDR3 comprises 12 residues. CDR1 is SNHLY, CDR2 FYNNEI, per germline. The CDR3 nucleotides read TGTGCCAGCACCCAACACACCGGGGAGCTGTTTTTT. Translated, it gives CASTQHTGELFF.

The rearrangement joins TRBV4-2 to TRBJ2-3, with D tentatively TRBD1 (6 bases). With 4 bases removed from V and 4 bases from J, the gap between germline ends came to 9 bases. Germline assignment: CDR1 LGHNA and CDR2 YNFKEQ. This CDR3 has 13 residues. As DNA, the CDR3 is TGTGCCAGCAGCCCCAGGGGTGCAGATACGCAGTATTTT. It specifies CASSPRGADTQYF.